A single sample gave rise to the 17 T cell receptor beta chains below, sequenced in a study of blood T cells in healthy people across ages. Alongside a J-beta primer mix, a sample-barcoded 5' primer served in a second PCR lasting roughly 6 to 11 cycles. In TCRdb, the 5' RACE reads were re-called with MiXCR into one record per CDR3 protein. The sample carries around 1,000,000 distinct CDR3 sequences, under 30% recorded once. These data were likewise used in another study, on T cells of mothers and their children.

Sequenced input: blood. The source is a girl aged 2-9 years in good health.

The chain couples TRBV25-1 to TRBJ2-7; tentative D call: TRBD2 (6 bases). Trimming stripped 5 bases from V and 3 bases from J, with 14 bases between. The CDR3 contains 14 residues. In germline, CDR1 is MGHDK, CDR2 SYGVNS. In DNA, the CDR3 is TGTGCCAGCAGTTCTCCGGGACTCCACTACGAGCAGTACTTC. Translated, it gives CASSSPGLHYEQYF.

Here the CDR3 reads CASSPEGILSTNEKLFF. The CDR3 DNA sequence: TGCGCCAGCAGCCCCGAGGGGATACTTTCAACTAATGAAAAACTGTTTTTT. The V gene is TRBV5-1, the J gene TRBJ1-4; TRBD1 is a possible D gene (5 bases). The CDR3 length is 17 residues. Germline assignment: CDR1 SGHRS and CDR2 YFSETQ. The V gene lost 4 bases and the J gene lost 0 bases, with 16 bases spanning the gap.

The sample holds many counts of this clonotype. J is TRBJ2-2 and V is TRBV25-1; D not certain. V lost 7 bases, J lost 3 bases, and 3 bases lay in between. Germline CDR1 is MGHDK and CDR2 is SYGVNS. The CDR3 is made up of 11 amino acids. CDR3 nucleotides: TGTGCCAGCACCCACACCGGGGAGCTGTTTTTT. Its translation: CASTHTGELFF.

This clonotype was counted a few times. This chain uses TRBV2 with TRBJ2-7; 9 nucleotides align to TRBD1. The V segment lost 6 bases and the J segment 1 base; nucleotides outside the gene matches: 7. Germline lookup yields CDR1 SNHLY and CDR2 FYNNEI. The CDR3 is 15 amino acids. The CDR3 protein is CASRPGQGYSYEQYF. The DNA for the CDR3 is TGTGCCAGCAGACCGGGACAGGGATATTCCTACGAGCAGTACTTC.

This clonotype was detected only a few times. This chain connects TRBV10-3 to TRBJ2-1; D is ambiguous. There are 13 residues in the CDR3. V was clipped by 7 bases and J by 10 bases, with 17 bases between them. Germline loops: CDR1 ENHRY, CDR2 SYGVKD. CDR3 sequence: CAINQEMVGEQFF. Written as DNA, the CDR3 is TGTGCCATCAACCAGGAAATGGTTGGCGAGCAGTTCTTC.

The V and J genes are TRBV28 and TRBJ2-7; D perhaps matches TRBD2 (6 bases). The CDR3 has 15 amino acids. CDR1 and CDR2 from the germline V gene are MDHEN and SYDVKM. Trimming cost V 2 bases and J 4 bases, with 15 bases left between them. In nucleotides, the CDR3 is TGTGCCAGCAGTTTAAGGAGGGAGTCACAGTACGAGCAGTACTTC. Its protein product is CASSLRRESQYEQYF.

The chain uses TRBV29-1 and TRBJ2-1, with 13 bases that match TRBD2. V trimming: 4 bases; J trimming: 8 bases; junction bases outside the gene matches: 11. Germline V gene lookup returns CDR1 SQVTM and CDR2 ANQGSEA. The CDR3 is 16 residues long. CDR3 bases: TGCAGCGTTGCCGGGACTAGCGGGATCCCCTCGTATGAGCAGTTCTTC. It translates to CSVAGTSGIPSYEQFF.

This sequence joins TRBV29-1 and TRBJ2-5; D is undetermined. CDR1 is SQVTM and CDR2 is ANQGSEA in the germline V gene. This CDR3 has 11 residues. V was clipped by 5 bases and J by 4 bases, with 8 bases between them. CDR3 DNA sequence: TGCAGCGTTTTTGCTGGAGAGACCCAGTACTTC. It translates to CSVFAGETQYF.

The J gene is TRBJ2-5, the V gene TRBV11-1; the D gene is possibly TRBD1 (6 bases). CDR1 SGHAT and CDR2 FQDESV come from the germline V gene (reference sequence). V dropped 3 bases and J dropped 4 bases, with 15 bases sitting between them. This CDR3 comprises 15 residues. The CDR3 spells CASSLTQQGGETQYF. The CDR3 region has the DNA TGTGCCAGCAGCTTGACCCAACAGGGTGGAGAGACCCAGTACTTC.

This clonotype was counted between two and nine times. This CDR3 reads CASSPDTNNEQFF. The CDR3 bases are TGTGCCAGCTCACCGGATACAAACAATGAGCAGTTCTTC. This chain links TRBV18 with TRBJ2-5; D call uncertain. The J call is uncertain, as TRBJ2-1 better fits the DNA end. CDR3 length: 13 residues. Germline CDR1 reads KGHSH; CDR2 reads LQKENI.

This chain uses TRBV29-1 with TRBJ2-1; D unclear. Judging by the DNA end, TRBJ2-5 fits better; the J call may be wrong. Per germline, CDR1 SQVTM and CDR2 ANQGSEA. This CDR3 region has 11 residues. CDR3 region: CSGGFLETQYF. CDR3 sequence (DNA): TGCAGCGGCGGCTTCCTGGAGACCCAGTACTTC.

This clonotype has a handful of counts. A much larger clonotype is one base distant, so this may be a read error. This rearrangement joins TRBV12-3 or TRBV12-4 to TRBJ1-5; D might be TRBD1 (5 bases). The V and J ends lost 5 bases and 9 bases respectively, with 20 bases between them. The CDR3 runs 15 residues. The CDR3 is CASSRWQGKGRPQHF. CDR3 coding DNA: TGTGCCAGCAGTCGTTGGCAGGGTAAAGGTCGGCCCCAGCATTTT.

In this sample, this clonotype turned up a few times. The genes are TRBV29-1 and TRBJ2-3; D is perhaps TRBD1 or TRBD2 (5 bases each). The V and J ends lost 6 bases and 0 bases respectively, with 16 bases between them. Germline CDR1 and CDR2: SQVTM and ANQGSEA. The CDR3 extends over 15 amino acids. CDR3 coding DNA: TGCAGCGTCCAAGCGGACACCGCTAGCACAGATACGCAGTATTTT. It codes for CSVQADTASTDTQYF.

The rearrangement joins TRBV5-1 to TRBJ2-1; 8 bases align to TRBD1. The CDR3 runs to 17 residues. In germline, CDR1 is SGHRS, CDR2 YFSETQ. Trimming at V came to 4 bases and at J to 6 bases, leaving 15 bases not matched to a gene. The CDR3 loop is CASSHTPGQALFNEQFF. DNA for the CDR3: TGCGCCAGCAGCCACACCCCGGGACAGGCGCTATTCAATGAGCAGTTCTTC.

The table lists this clonotype with a few counts. The genes are TRBV7-9 and TRBJ2-5; 7 nucleotides agree with TRBD2. The CDR3 consists of 14 residues. J lost 3 bases, V lost 5 bases, and 6 bases had no gene match. Germline CDR1 and CDR2: SEHNR and FQNEAQ (reference sequence). The CDR3 region has the DNA TGTGCCAGCAGCCCGTCGCGGGGGAAAGAGACCCAGTACTTC. Translated, it gives CASSPSRGKETQYF.

The chain links TRBV28 to TRBJ2-2; D not resolved. Germline V gene data show CDR1 as MDHEN and CDR2 as SYDVKM. The CDR3 loop spans 17 amino acids. The V and J ends lost 1 base and 4 bases respectively, with 16 bases between them. CDR3 in DNA: TGTGCCAGCAGTTTATTGCCCGTCCCATTAGTCACCGGGGAGCTGTTTTTT. The encoded protein is CASSLLPVPLVTGELFF. Using reference TRBV28 and TRBJ2-2 for the parts outside the CDR3, the full variable domain is DVKVTQSSRYLVKRTGEKVFLECVQDMDHENMFWYRQDPGLGLRLIYFSYDVKMKEKGDIPEGYSVSREKKERFSLILESASTNQTSMYLCASSLLPVPLVTGELFFGEGSRLTVL.

This clonotype was counted only a few times. The chain links TRBV12-3 or TRBV12-4 to TRBJ2-5, with 9 nucleotides matching TRBD2. The CDR3 runs to 15 residues. Trimming took 6 bases from V and 5 from J; bases not matched to a gene: 10. CDR3 sequence (DNA): TGTGCCAGCAGCGTAAGCGGGAGGAGAGAGGAGACCCAGTACTTC. Translation gives CASSVSGRREETQYF.